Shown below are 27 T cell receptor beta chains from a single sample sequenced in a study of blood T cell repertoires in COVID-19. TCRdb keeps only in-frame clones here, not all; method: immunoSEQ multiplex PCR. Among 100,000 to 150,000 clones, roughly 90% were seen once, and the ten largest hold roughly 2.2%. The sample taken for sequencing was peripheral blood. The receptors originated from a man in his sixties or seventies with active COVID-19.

The CDR3 sequence: CSARDRGERTF. Here the CDR3 DNA reads TGCAGTGCTAGAGATCGGGGGGAGCGCACCTTC. This sequence joins TRBV20-1 and TRBJ1-2, with D perhaps TRBD1 (5 bases). CDR3 length: 11 residues. V was shortened by 0 bases and J by 13 bases, with 12 bases between the two germline ends. Germline V lookup: CDR1 DFQATT, CDR2 SNEGSKA (reference sequence).

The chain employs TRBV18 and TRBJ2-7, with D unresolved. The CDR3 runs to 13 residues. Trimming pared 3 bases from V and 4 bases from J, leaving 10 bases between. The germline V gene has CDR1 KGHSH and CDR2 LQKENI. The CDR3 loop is CASSPTQIYEQYF. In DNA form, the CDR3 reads TGTGCCAGCTCACCGACACAAATTTACGAGCAGTACTTC.

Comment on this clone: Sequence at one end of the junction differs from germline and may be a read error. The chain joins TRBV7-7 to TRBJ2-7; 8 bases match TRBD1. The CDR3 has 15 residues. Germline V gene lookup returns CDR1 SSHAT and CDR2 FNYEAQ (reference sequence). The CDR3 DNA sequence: TGTGCTAGCAGCTTAGCGCAGGGGGCCTCTCACGAGCAGTACTTC. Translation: CASSLAQGASHEQYF.

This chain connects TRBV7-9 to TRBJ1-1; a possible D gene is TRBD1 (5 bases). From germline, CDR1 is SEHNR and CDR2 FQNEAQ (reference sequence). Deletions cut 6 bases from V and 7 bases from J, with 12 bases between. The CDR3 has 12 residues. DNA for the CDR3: TGTGCCAGCAGTAAGGACACCTTTGAAGCTTTCTTT. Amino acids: CASSKDTFEAFF.

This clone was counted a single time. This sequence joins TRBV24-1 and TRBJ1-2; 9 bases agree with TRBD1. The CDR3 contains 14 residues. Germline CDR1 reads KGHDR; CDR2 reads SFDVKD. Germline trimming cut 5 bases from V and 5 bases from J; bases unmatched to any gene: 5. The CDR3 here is CATSGPGTGYGYTF. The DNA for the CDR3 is TGTGCCACCAGTGGTCCCGGGACAGGGTATGGCTACACCTTC.

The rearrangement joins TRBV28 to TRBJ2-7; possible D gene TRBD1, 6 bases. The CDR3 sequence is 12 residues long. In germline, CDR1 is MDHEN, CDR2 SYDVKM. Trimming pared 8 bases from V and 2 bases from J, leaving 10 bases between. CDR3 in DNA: TGTGCCAGCCTGGGGGCTACCTACGAGCAGTACTTC. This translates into CASLGATYEQYF.

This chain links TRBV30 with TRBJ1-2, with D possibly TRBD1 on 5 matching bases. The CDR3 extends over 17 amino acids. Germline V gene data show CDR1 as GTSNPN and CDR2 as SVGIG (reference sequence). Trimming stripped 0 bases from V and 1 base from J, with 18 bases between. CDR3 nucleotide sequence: TGTGCCTGGAGTGTTCCGGGACTGAGCACTGATAACTATGGCTACACCTTC. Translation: CAWSVPGLSTDNYGYTF.

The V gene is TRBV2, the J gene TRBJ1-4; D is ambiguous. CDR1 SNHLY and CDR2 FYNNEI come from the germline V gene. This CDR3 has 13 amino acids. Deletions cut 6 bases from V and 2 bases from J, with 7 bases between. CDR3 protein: CASRSGTNEKLFF. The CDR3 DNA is TGTGCCAGCAGGTCGGGTACTAATGAAAAACTGTTTTTT.

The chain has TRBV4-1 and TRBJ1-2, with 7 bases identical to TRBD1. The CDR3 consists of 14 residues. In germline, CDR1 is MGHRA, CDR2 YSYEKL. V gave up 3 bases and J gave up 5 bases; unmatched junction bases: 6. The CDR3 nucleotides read TGCGCCAGCAGCCAGGGGACAGAAGGATATGGCTACACCTTC. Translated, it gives CASSQGTEGYGYTF.

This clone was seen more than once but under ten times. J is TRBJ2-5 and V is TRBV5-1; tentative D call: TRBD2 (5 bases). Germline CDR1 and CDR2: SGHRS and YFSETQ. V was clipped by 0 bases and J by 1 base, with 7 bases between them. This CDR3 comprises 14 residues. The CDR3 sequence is CASSLGGPQETQYF. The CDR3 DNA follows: TGCGCCAGCAGCTTGGGAGGGCCCCAAGAGACCCAGTACTTC.

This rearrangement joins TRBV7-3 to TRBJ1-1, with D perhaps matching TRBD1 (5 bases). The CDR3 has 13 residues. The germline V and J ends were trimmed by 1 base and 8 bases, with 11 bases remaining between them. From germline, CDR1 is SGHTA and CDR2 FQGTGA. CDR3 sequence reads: CASSLSPGQEAFF. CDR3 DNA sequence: TGTGCCAGCAGCTTAAGTCCAGGGCAGGAAGCTTTCTTT. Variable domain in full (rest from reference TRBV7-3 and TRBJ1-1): GAGVSQTPSNKVTEKGKYVELRCDPISGHTALYWYRQSLGQGPEFLIYFQGTGAADDSGLPNDRFFAVRPEGSVSTLKIQRTERGDSAVYLCASSLSPGQEAFFGQGTRLTVV.

The chain's CDR3 is CASSRRPSGRGTDTQYF. In DNA form, the CDR3 reads TGTGCCAGCAGCCGCCGACCCAGCGGGAGGGGCACAGATACGCAGTATTTT. The V call is TRBV3-1 (or the pseudogene TRBV3-2), the J call TRBJ2-3; 10 bases map to TRBD2. The germline gives CDR1 LGHDT, CDR2 YNNKEL (reference sequence). Trimming took 4 bases from V and 1 from J; bases not matched to a gene: 8. This CDR3 is built from 17 residues.

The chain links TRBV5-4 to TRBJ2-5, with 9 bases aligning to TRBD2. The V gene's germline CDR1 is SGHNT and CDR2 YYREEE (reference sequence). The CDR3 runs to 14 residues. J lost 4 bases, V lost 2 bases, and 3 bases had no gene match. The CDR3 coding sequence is TGTGCCAGCAGCTTCTCAGCGGGAGGAGAGACCCAGTACTTC. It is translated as CASSFSAGGETQYF.

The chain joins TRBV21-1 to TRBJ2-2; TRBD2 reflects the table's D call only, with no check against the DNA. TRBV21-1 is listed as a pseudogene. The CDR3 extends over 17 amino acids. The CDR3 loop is CASSKLGGRADTGELFF. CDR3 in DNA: TGTGCCAGCAGCAAACTTGGCGGGAGGGCCGACACCGGGGAGCTGTTTTTT.

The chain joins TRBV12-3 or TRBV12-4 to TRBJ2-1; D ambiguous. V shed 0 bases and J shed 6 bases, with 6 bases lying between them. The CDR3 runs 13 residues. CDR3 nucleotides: TGTGCCAGCAGTTTAGCGACTCTCAATGAGCAGTTCTTC. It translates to CASSLATLNEQFF.

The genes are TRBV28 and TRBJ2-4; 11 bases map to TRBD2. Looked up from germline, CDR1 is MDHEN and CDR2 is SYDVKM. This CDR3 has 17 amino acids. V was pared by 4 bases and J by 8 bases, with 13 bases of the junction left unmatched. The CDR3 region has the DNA TGTGCCAGCAGTTCGGGGGCCCTAGCGGGAGGTGTGTACATTCAGTACTTC. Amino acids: CASSSGALAGGVYIQYF.

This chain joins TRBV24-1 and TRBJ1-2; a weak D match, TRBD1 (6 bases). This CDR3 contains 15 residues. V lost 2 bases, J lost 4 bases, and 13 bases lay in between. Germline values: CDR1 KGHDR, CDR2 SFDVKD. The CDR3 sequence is CATSDSRGAVYGYTF. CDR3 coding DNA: TGTGCCACCAGTGATTCTCGGGGGGCAGTCTATGGCTACACCTTC.

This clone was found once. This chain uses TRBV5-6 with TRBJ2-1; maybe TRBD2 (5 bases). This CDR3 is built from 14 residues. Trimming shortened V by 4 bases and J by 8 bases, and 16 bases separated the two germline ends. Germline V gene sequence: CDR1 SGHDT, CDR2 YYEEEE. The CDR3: CASSPVGVRDEQFF. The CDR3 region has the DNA TGTGCCAGCAGCCCTGTCGGGGTTAGGGATGAGCAGTTCTTC.

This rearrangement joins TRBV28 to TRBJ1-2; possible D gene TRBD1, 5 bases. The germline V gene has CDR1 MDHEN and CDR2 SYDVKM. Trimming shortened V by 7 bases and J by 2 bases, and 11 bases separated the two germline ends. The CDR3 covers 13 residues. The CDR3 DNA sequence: TGTGCCAGCACCACAGGAGGGAACTATGGCTACACCTTC. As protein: CASTTGGNYGYTF.

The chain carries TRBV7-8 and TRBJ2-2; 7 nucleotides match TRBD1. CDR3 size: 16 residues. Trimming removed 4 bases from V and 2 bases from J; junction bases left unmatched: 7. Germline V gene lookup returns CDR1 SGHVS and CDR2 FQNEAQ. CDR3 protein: CASSSGTEFNTGELFF. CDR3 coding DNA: TGTGCCAGCAGCTCCGGGACAGAGTTTAACACCGGGGAGCTGTTTTTT. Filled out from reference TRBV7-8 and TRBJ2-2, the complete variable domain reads GAGVSQSPRYKVAKRGQDVALRCDPISGHVSLFWYQQALGQGPEFLTYFQNEAQLDKSGLPSDRFFAERPEGSVSTLKIQRTQQEDSAVYLCASSSGTEFNTGELFFGEGSRLTVL.

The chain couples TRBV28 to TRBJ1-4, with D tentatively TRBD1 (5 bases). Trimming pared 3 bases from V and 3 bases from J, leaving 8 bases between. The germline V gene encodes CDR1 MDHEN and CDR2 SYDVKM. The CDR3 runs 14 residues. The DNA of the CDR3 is TGTGCCAGCAGTTTGCAGGGTTCTAATGAAAAACTGTTTTTT. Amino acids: CASSLQGSNEKLFF. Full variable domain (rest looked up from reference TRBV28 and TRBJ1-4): DVKVTQSSRYLVKRTGEKVFLECVQDMDHENMFWYRQDPGLGLRLIYFSYDVKMKEKGDIPEGYSVSREKKERFSLILESASTNQTSMYLCASSLQGSNEKLFFGSGTQLSVL.

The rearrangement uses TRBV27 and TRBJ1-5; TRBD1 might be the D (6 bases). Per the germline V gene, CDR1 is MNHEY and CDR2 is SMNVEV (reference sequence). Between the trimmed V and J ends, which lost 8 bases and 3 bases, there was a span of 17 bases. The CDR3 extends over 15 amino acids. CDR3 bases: TGTGCCAGCCGGCCTTCGAGACAGGACAATCAGCCCCAGCATTTT. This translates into CASRPSRQDNQPQHF.

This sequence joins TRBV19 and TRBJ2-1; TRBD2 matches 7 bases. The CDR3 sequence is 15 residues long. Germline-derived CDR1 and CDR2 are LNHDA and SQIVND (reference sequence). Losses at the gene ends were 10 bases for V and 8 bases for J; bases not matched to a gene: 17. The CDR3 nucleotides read TGTGCCACCTCCCAAGGGCGGGGGTGGGCCTATGAGCAGTTCTTC. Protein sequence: CATSQGRGWAYEQFF.

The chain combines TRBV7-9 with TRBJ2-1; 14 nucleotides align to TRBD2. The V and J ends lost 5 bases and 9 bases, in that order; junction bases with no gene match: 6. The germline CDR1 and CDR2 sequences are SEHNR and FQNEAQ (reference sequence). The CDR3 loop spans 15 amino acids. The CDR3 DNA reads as TGTGCCAGCAGCCCGGGACTAGCGGGAGTCGGTGAGCAGTTCTTC. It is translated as CASSPGLAGVGEQFF. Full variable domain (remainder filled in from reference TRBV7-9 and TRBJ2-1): DTGVSQNPRHKITKRGQNVTFRCDPISEHNRLYWYRQTLGQGPEFLTYFQNEAQLEKSRLLSDRFSAERPKGSFSTLEIQRTEQGDSAMYLCASSPGLAGVGEQFFGPGTRLTVL.

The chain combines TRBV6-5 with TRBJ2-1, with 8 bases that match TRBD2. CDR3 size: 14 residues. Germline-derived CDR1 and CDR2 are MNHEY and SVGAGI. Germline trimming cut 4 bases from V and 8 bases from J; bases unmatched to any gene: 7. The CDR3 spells CASSSLGGGDEQFF. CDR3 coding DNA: TGTGCCAGCAGTTCCCTCGGGGGGGGAGATGAGCAGTTCTTC.

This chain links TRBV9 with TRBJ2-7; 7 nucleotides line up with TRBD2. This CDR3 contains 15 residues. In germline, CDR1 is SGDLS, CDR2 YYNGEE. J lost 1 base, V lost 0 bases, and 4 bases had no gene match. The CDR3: CASSVDPSGSYEQYF. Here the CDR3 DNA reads TGTGCCAGCAGCGTAGATCCTAGCGGTTCCTACGAGCAGTACTTC.

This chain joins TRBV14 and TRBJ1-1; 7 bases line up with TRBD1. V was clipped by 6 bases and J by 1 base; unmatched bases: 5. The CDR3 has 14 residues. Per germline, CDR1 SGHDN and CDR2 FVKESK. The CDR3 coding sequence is TGTGCCAGCAGTCGGCAGGGGGGGAACACTGAAGCTTTCTTT. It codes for CASSRQGGNTEAFF.